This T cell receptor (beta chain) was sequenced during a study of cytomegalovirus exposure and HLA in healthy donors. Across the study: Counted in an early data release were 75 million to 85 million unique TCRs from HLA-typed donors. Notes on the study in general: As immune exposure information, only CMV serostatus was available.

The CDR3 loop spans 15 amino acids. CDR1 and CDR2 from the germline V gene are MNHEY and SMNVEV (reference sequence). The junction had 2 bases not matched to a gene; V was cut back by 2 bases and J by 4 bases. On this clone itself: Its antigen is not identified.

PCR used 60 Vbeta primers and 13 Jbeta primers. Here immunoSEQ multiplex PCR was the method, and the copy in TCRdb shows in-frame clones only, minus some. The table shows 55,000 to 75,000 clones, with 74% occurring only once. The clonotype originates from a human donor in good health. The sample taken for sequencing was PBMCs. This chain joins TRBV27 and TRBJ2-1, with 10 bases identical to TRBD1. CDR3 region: CASSLGTGVYNEQFF. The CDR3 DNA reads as TGTGCCAGCAGTTTAGGGACAGGGGTATACAATGAGCAGTTCTTC.